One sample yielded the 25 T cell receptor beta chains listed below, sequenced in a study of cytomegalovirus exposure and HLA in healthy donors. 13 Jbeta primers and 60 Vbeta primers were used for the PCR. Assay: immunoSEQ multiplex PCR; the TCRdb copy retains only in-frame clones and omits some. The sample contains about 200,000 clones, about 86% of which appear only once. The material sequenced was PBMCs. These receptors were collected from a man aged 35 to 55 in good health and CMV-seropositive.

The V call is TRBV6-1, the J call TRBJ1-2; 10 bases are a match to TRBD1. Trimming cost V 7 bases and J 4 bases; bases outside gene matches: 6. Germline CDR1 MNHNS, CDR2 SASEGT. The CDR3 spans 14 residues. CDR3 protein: CASNQDRGGYGYTF. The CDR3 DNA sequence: TGTGCCAGCAACCAGGACAGGGGGGGCTATGGCTACACCTTC.

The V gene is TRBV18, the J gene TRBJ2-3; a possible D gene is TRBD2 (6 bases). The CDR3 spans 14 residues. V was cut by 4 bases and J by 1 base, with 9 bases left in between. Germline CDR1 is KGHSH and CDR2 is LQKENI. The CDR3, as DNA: TGTGCCAGCTCACAGACTAGAGGCACAGATACGCAGTATTTT. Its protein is CASSQTRGTDTQYF. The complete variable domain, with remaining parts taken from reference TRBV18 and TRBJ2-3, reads NAGVMQNPRHLVRRRGQEARLRCSPMKGHSHVYWYRQLPEEGLKFMVYLQKENIIDESGMPKERFSAEFPKEGPSILRIQQVVRGDSAAYFCASSQTRGTDTQYFGPGTRLTVL.

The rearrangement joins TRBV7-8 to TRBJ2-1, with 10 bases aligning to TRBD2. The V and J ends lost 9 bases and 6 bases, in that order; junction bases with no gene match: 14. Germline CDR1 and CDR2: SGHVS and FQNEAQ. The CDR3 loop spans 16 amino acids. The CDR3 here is CARERTSGGKANEQFF. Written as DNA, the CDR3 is TGTGCCAGAGAGAGGACTAGCGGAGGTAAAGCCAATGAGCAGTTCTTC.

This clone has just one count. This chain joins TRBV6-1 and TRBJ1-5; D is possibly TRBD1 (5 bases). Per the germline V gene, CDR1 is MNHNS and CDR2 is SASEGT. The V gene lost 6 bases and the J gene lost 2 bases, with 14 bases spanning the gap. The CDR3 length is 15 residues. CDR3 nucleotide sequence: TGTGCCAGCAGGACGGATGGGGCCGGCAATCAGCCCCAGCATTTT. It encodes CASRTDGAGNQPQHF.

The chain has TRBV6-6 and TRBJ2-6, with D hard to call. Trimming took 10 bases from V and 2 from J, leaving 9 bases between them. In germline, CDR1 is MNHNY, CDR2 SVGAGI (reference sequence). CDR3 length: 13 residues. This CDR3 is CATLEAGANVLTF. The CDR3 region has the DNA TGTGCCACCCTCGAGGCTGGGGCCAACGTCCTGACTTTC.

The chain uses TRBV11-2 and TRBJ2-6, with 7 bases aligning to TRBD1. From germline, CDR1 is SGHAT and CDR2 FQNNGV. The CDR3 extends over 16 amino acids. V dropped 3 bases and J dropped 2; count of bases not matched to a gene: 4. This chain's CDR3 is CASSFDRVPGANVLTF. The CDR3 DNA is TGTGCCAGCAGCTTCGACAGGGTACCTGGGGCCAACGTCCTGACTTTC.

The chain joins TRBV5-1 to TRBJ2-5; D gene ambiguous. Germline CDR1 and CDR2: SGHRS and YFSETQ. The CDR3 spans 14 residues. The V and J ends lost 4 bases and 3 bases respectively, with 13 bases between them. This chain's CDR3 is CASSTNSGKETQYF. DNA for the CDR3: TGCGCCAGCAGCACAAACAGTGGTAAAGAGACCCAGTACTTC.

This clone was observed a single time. CDR3 nucleotides: TGTGCCAGCAGTTTCTCGACCCGCGGCCAAACCGCTGAAGCTTTCTTT. It specifies CASSFSTRGQTAEAFF. The genes are TRBV6-5 and TRBJ1-1, with D unresolved. Per the germline V gene, CDR1 is MNHEY and CDR2 is SVGAGI. This CDR3 contains 16 residues. Trimming took 4 bases from V and 6 from J, leaving 21 bases between them.

The DNA for the CDR3 is TGTGCCAGCAGCCAATTAATCAGCTCTGGAAACACCATATATTTT. Its translation: CASSQLISSGNTIYF. The chain carries TRBV7-2 and TRBJ1-3; no definite D call. The V gene lost 5 bases and the J gene lost 0 bases, with 11 bases spanning the gap. This CDR3 has 15 amino acids. Germline CDR1 reads SGHTA; CDR2 reads FQGNSA.

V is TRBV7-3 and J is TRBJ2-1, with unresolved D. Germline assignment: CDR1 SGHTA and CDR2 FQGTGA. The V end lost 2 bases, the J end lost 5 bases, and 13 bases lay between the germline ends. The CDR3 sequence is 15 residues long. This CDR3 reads CASSLGYSSHNEQFF. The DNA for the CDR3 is TGTGCCAGCAGCTTAGGCTATAGCAGCCACAATGAGCAGTTCTTC.

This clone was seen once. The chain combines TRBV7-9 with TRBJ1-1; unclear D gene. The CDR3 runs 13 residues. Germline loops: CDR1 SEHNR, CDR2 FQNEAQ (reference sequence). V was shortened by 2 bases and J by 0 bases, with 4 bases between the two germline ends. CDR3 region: CASSLRLNTEAFF. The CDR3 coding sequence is TGTGCCAGCAGCTTACGGTTGAACACTGAAGCTTTCTTT.

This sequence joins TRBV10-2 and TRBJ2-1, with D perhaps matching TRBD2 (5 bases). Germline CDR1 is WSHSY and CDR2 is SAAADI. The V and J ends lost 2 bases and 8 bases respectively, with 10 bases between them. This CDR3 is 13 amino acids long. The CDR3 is CASSELAVDEQFF. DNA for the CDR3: TGCGCCAGCAGTGAGCTAGCAGTCGATGAGCAGTTCTTC.

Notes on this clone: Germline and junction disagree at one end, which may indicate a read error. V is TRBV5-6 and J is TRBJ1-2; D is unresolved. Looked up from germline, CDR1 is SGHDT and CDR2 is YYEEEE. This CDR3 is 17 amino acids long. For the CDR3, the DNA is TGTGCCAGCAGCTCGGAGCGAGCCCCGGCGAGTGGACTTGGCCACACCTTC. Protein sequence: CASSSERAPASGLGHTF. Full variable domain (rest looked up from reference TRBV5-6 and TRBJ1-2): DAGVTQSPTHLIKTRGQQVTLRCSPKSGHDTVSWYQQALGQGPQFIFQYYEEEERQRGNFPDRFSGHQFPNYSSELNVNALLLGDSALYLCASSSERAPASGLGHTFGSGTRLTVV.

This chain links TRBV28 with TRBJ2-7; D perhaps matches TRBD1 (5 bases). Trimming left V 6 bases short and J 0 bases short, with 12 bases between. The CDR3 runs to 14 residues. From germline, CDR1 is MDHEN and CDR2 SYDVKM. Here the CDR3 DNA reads TGTGCCAGCAGACGGACACCCATCTCCTACGAGCAGTACTTC. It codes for CASRRTPISYEQYF.

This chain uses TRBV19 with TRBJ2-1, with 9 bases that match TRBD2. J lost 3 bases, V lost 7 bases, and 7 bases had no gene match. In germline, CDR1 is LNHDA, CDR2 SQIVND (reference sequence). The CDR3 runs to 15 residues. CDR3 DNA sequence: TGTGCCAGTATTCCAGCGGGAGGATTCTACAATGAGCAGTTCTTC. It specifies CASIPAGGFYNEQFF.

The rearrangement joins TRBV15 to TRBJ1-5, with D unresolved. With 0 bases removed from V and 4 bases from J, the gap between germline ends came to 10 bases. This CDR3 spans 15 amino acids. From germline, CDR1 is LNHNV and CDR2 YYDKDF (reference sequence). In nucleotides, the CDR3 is TGTGCCACCAGCAGAGATGGCGGAGTTAATCAGCCCCAGCATTTT. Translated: CATSRDGGVNQPQHF.

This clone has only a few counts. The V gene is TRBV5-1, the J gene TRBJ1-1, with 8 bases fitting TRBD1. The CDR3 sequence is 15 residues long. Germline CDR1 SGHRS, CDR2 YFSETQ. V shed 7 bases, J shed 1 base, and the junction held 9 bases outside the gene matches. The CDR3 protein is CASQTLTGANTEAFF. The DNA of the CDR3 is TGCGCCAGCCAAACCTTGACAGGGGCGAACACTGAAGCTTTCTTT.

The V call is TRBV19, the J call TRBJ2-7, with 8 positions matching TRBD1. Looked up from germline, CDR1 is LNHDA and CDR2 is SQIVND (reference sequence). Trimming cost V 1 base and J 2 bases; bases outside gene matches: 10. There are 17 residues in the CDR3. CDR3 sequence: CASSIVLRTGNAYEQYF. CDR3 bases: TGTGCCAGTAGTATAGTTCTCCGGACAGGGAACGCCTACGAGCAGTACTTC.

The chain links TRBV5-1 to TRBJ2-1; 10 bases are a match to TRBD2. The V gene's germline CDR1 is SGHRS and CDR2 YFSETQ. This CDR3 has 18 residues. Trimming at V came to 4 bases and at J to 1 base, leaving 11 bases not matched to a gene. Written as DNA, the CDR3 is TGCGCCAGCAGCCCAAGGGCCAGCGGGAGGGTTTCCTACAATGAGCAGTTCTTC. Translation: CASSPRASGRVSYNEQFF. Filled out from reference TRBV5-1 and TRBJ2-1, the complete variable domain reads KAGVTQTPRYLIKTRGQQVTLSCSPISGHRSVSWYQQTPGQGLQFLFEYFSETQRNKGNFPGRFSGRQFSNSRSEMNVSTLELGDSALYLCASSPRASGRVSYNEQFFGPGTRLTVL.

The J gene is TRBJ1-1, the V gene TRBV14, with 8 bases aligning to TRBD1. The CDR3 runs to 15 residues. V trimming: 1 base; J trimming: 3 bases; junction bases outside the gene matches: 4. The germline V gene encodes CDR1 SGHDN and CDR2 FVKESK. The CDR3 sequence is CASSQGTGLDTEAFF. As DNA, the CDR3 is TGTGCCAGCAGCCAAGGGACAGGGCTGGACACTGAAGCTTTCTTT.

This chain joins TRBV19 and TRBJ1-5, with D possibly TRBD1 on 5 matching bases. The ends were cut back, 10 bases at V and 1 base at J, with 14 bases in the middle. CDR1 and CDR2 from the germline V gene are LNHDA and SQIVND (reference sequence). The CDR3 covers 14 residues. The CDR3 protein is CATDQGVSNQPQHF. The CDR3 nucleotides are TGTGCCACAGACCAGGGCGTGAGCAATCAGCCCCAGCATTTT.

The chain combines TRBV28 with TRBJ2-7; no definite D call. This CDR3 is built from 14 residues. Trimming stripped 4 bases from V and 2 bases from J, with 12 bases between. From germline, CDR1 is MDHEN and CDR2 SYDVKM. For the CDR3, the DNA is TGTGCCAGCAGTTGGGCGCCGCAAACCTACGAGCAGTACTTC. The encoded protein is CASSWAPQTYEQYF. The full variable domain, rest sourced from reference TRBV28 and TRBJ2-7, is DVKVTQSSRYLVKRTGEKVFLECVQDMDHENMFWYRQDPGLGLRLIYFSYDVKMKEKGDIPEGYSVSREKKERFSLILESASTNQTSMYLCASSWAPQTYEQYFGPGTRLTVT.

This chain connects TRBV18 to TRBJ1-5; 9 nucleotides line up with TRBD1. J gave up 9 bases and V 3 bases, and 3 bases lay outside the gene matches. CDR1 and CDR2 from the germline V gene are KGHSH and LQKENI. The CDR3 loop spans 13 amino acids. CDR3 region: CASSPSGQGPQHF. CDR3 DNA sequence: TGTGCCAGCTCACCTTCGGGACAGGGGCCCCAGCATTTT.

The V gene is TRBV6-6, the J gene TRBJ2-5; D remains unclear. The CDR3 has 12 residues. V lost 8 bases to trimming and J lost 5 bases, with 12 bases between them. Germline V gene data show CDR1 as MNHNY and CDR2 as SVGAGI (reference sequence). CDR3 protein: CASSQVVETQYF. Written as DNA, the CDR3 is TGTGCCAGCTCCCAGGTGGTCGAGACCCAGTACTTC.

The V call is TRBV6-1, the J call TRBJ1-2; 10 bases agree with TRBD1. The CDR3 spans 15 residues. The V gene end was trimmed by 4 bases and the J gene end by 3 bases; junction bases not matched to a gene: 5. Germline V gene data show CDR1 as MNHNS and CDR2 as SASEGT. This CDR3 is CASSVWTGGDYGYTF. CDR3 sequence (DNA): TGTGCCAGCAGTGTCTGGACAGGGGGTGACTATGGCTACACCTTC.